These 30 T cell receptor beta chains were sequenced from one sample in a study of T cells in Graves' hyperthyroidism and ophthalmopathy (dated by TCRdb to between 2018 and 2020). The library was prepared using multiplex PCR. The reads were generated on an Illumina HiSeq 2000. The TCR beta CDR3 regions were amplified from RNA transcripts. The TCR CDR3 was subjected to a first round of RT-PCR using the HTBI primer set and the Qiagen OneStep RT-PCR kit. The public reads were run again by TCRdb, first through fastp at Q25 and then through MiXCR, and only productive beta chains were kept. Merged by CDR3 protein, the rows form single entries marked with the most common genes and DNA. The sample records around 350,000 distinct CDR3 sequences, about 15% of which are singletons. The ten largest clones capture roughly a fifth of the sample. Material for sequencing was blood. The receptors stem from a woman aged 60 to 75 with Graves' ophthalmopathy.

The table lists this clonotype with many counts. The rearrangement links TRBV10-3 to TRBJ1-6, with D uncertain. Between the trimmed V and J ends, which lost 2 bases and 7 bases, there was a span of 12 bases. The CDR3 loop spans 15 amino acids. Germline assignment: CDR1 ENHRY and CDR2 SYGVKD. The CDR3 here is CAISEAGPRNSPLHF. CDR3 DNA sequence: TGTGCCATCAGTGAGGCCGGGCCTAGGAATTCACCCCTCCACTTT.

Points on this clonotype: A read error may explain this, as a much larger clone is one base away. The chain combines TRBV20-1 with TRBJ1-4; TRBD1 matches at 7 bases. CDR3 size: 15 residues. Germline V gene data show CDR1 as DFQATT and CDR2 as SNEGSKA (reference sequence). V shed 4 bases and J 7 bases; nucleotides not matched to a gene: 12. The CDR3 reads CSATDGEGASEKLFF. The CDR3 bases are TGCAGTGCTACAGATGGGGAGGGGGCAAGTGAAAAACTGTTTTTT.

This clonotype has a count of ten or more. The chain joins TRBV12-3 or TRBV12-4 to TRBJ2-6, with 9 positions matching TRBD1. The CDR3 runs 17 residues. The ends lost 6 bases at V and 0 bases at J; junction bases unmatched: 6. The CDR3 is CASSRGTGSSGANVLTF. DNA of the CDR3: TGTGCCAGCAGCCGTGGGACAGGGAGCTCTGGGGCCAACGTCCTGACTTTC.

The chain employs TRBV7-9 and TRBJ2-5; possible D gene TRBD2, 6 bases. Looked up from germline, CDR1 is SEHNR and CDR2 is FQNEAQ (reference sequence). CDR3 size: 13 residues. V lost 5 bases, J lost 5 bases, and 12 bases lay in between. In DNA form, the CDR3 reads TGTGCCAGCAGCCTAATGGGGAGGGAGACCCAGTACTTC. The encoded protein is CASSLMGRETQYF.

This clonotype was detected ten times or more. The genes are TRBV2 and TRBJ1-1; perhaps TRBD1 as D (5 bases). Germline lookup yields CDR1 SNHLY and CDR2 FYNNEI. V was trimmed by 8 bases and J by 8 bases, leaving 15 bases between them. The CDR3 loop spans 12 amino acids. This chain's CDR3 is CASGTRGIEAFF. The CDR3 nucleotides read TGTGCCAGCGGGACTCGGGGTATCGAAGCTTTCTTT.

Many counts were recorded for this clonotype. This chain uses TRBV30 with TRBJ2-2; 9 nucleotides match TRBD1. Per germline, CDR1 GTSNPN and CDR2 SVGIG (reference sequence). V was clipped by 8 bases and J by 4 bases; unmatched bases: 5. CDR3 length: 13 amino acids. CDR3 region: CAGTGPLTGELFF. As DNA, the CDR3 is TGTGCCGGGACAGGGCCTCTCACCGGGGAGCTGTTTTTT.

This rearrangement joins TRBV7-9 to TRBJ2-7; D may be TRBD2 (6 bases). This CDR3 contains 15 residues. Trimming removed 1 base at V and 2 bases at J, with 12 bases between. CDR1 SEHNR and CDR2 FQNEAQ come from the germline V gene (reference sequence). In DNA form, the CDR3 reads TGTGCCAGCAGCTTAGATGGAGGGAGGCCCTACGAGCAGTACTTC. Amino acid sequence: CASSLDGGRPYEQYF.

V and J are TRBV7-2 and TRBJ1-4, with D maybe TRBD1 (6 bases). V gave up 2 bases and J gave up 8 bases, with 9 bases separating them. Germline CDR1 is SGHTA and CDR2 is FQGNSA. The CDR3 totals 13 residues. CDR3 in amino acids: CASSLRGREKLFF. In DNA, the CDR3 is TGTGCCAGCAGCTTAAGGGGGAGGGAAAAACTGTTTTTT.

Many counts were recorded for this clonotype. The CDR3, as DNA: TGTGCCAGCAGCCCGGGGCCGACACCCTACGAGCAGTACTTC. This translates into CASSPGPTPYEQYF. The chain employs TRBV28 and TRBJ2-7; D might be TRBD1 or TRBD2, each matching 5 bases. CDR3 size: 14 residues. CDR1 and CDR2 from the germline V gene are MDHEN and SYDVKM. V was clipped by 6 bases and J by 2 bases, with 14 bases between them.

The V gene is TRBV20-1, the J gene TRBJ2-3; 11 nucleotides match TRBD2. Germline V gives CDR1 DFQATT, CDR2 SNEGSKA (reference sequence). V lost 8 bases and J lost 3; bases outside the gene matches: 7. This CDR3 region has 14 residues. The DNA of the CDR3 is TGCAGTCGGCTAGCGGGAGGCACGACAGATACGCAGTATTTT. Amino acid sequence: CSRLAGGTTDTQYF.

In this sample, this clonotype turned up many times. This rearrangement joins TRBV3-1 to TRBJ1-2; 8 bases are a match to TRBD1. Per germline, CDR1 LGHDT and CDR2 YNNKEL (reference sequence). V dropped 4 bases and J dropped 0; count of bases not matched to a gene: 10. This CDR3 is built from 17 residues. The CDR3 coding sequence is TGTGCCAGCAGCCGAATCCAGGGGGCTAAAGCTAACTATGGCTACACCTTC. Amino acid sequence: CASSRIQGAKANYGYTF.

This chain joins TRBV7-9 and TRBJ2-7; D might be TRBD1 or TRBD2, each matching 5 bases. Deletions cut 5 bases from V and 4 bases from J, with 21 bases between. The CDR3 length is 16 residues. Germline V CDR1 and CDR2: SEHNR, FQNEAQ (reference sequence). The CDR3 is CASSGGRRGVAYEQYF. The CDR3 DNA sequence: TGTGCCAGCAGCGGAGGCCGTCGAGGGGTAGCGTACGAGCAGTACTTC.

The CDR3 DNA reads as TGTGCCAGCAGCCCAGAGGGGGGGATAAATTCACCCCTCCACTTT. Its translation is CASSPEGGINSPLHF. The rearrangement uses TRBV9 and TRBJ1-6, with D tentatively TRBD1 (6 bases). The CDR3 runs to 15 residues. Per germline, CDR1 SGDLS and CDR2 YYNGEE. The V and J ends lost 4 bases and 7 bases respectively, with 15 bases between them.

This clonotype was detected a few times. The V and J genes are TRBV7-9 and TRBJ2-7; TRBD1 matches 7 bases. The CDR3 is 12 residues long. Germline CDR1 reads SEHNR; CDR2 reads FQNEAQ (reference sequence). Trimming took 3 bases from V and 7 from J; bases not matched to a gene: 3. The DNA of the CDR3 is TGTGCCAGCAGCTTGACAGGGTTTGAGCAGTACTTC. Translation: CASSLTGFEQYF.

Written as DNA, the CDR3 is TGTGCCAGCAGCCCATACCACGGGGGCGGCGGGGAGCTGTTTTTT. This translates into CASSPYHGGGGELFF. V gene TRBV7-3 combines with J gene TRBJ2-2; D may be TRBD1 or TRBD2 (6 bases each). The CDR3 length is 15 residues. CDR1 and CDR2 (germline): SGHTA, FQGTGA. Trimming removed 5 bases from V and 7 bases from J, with 17 bases in between.

A word on this clonotype: This clone may be a read error of a much larger clone one base away. V and J are TRBV30 and TRBJ2-2, with D possibly matching TRBD2 (5 bases). The length of the CDR3 is 14 residues. The ends were cut back, 4 bases at V and 5 bases at J, with 14 bases in the middle. Germline V gene lookup returns CDR1 GTSNPN and CDR2 SVGIG (reference sequence). CDR3 loop: CAWTETTQTGELFF. The CDR3, as DNA: TGTGCCTGGACCGAGACTACCCAAACCGGGGAGCTGTTTTTT.

This clonotype was counted only a few times. A read error may explain this, as a much larger clone is one base away. J is TRBJ1-2 and V is TRBV14; D uncertain. This CDR3 is built from 13 residues. Germline CDR1 SGHDN, CDR2 FVKESK. With 0 bases removed from V and 2 bases from J, the gap between germline ends came to 4 bases. The CDR3 bases are TGTGCCAGCAGCCAAGATGAGAACTATGGCTACACCTTC. It specifies CASSQDENYGYTF.

At least ten counts were recorded for this clonotype. The rearrangement links TRBV6-1 to TRBJ1-1, with D possibly matching TRBD1 (6 bases). The CDR3 is made up of 14 amino acids. With 6 bases removed from V and 5 bases from J, the gap between germline ends came to 16 bases. Germline V gene lookup returns CDR1 MNHNS and CDR2 SASEGT. The CDR3 sequence: CASRGDIRGTEAFF. CDR3 sequence (DNA): TGTGCCAGCAGGGGGGACATCCGAGGGACTGAAGCTTTCTTT.

This clonotype was seen repeatedly, ten times or more. The chain couples TRBV3-1 to TRBJ2-1; 9 nucleotides line up with TRBD1. The CDR3 runs 16 residues. The V gene's germline CDR1 is LGHDT and CDR2 YNNKEL (reference sequence). J was trimmed by 3 bases and V by 2 bases; bases with no gene match: 5. The CDR3 DNA follows: TGTGCCAGCAGCCAAACACAGGGGGCAGGCTACAATGAGCAGTTCTTC. Protein sequence: CASSQTQGAGYNEQFF.

In this sample, this clonotype turned up many times. V is TRBV12-3 or TRBV12-4 and J is TRBJ2-3; 7 bases are shared with TRBD2. With 6 bases clipped from V and 1 base from J, the junction kept 13 bases outside the gene matches. The CDR3 runs to 17 residues. The CDR3 sequence is CASSPSGGSEGTDTQYF. CDR3 nucleotide sequence: TGTGCCAGCAGCCCTTCGGGCGGGAGTGAGGGCACAGATACGCAGTATTTT.

The table lists this clonotype with a count of one. A much larger clone lies one base from this, so it may be a read error. The chain has TRBV5-6 and TRBJ1-2, with D possibly matching TRBD1 (5 bases). The CDR3 runs 17 residues. Germline assignment: CDR1 SGHDT and CDR2 YYEEEE. CDR3: CASTVGTTRAPLGGHTF. CDR3 coding DNA: TGTGCCAGCACCGTGGGGACCACAAGGGCCCCTTTGGGTGGCCACACCTTC.

This clonotype occurred many times. The V call is TRBV20-1, the J call TRBJ2-3; 9 bases align to TRBD1. The CDR3 runs 15 residues. Per germline, CDR1 DFQATT and CDR2 SNEGSKA (reference sequence). V lost 3 bases, J lost 2 bases, and 6 bases stayed unmatched. CDR3 protein: CSARVGDRVTDTQYF. The CDR3 nucleotides read TGCAGTGCTAGGGTGGGGGACAGGGTCACAGATACGCAGTATTTT.

The J gene is TRBJ1-1, the V gene TRBV10-3; 7 bases are shared with TRBD1. With 6 bases clipped from V and 7 bases from J, the junction kept 11 bases outside the gene matches. The CDR3 is 14 residues long. Germline V CDR1 and CDR2: ENHRY, SYGVKD. The CDR3 spells CAIRPDRDTLEAFF. The CDR3 DNA sequence: TGTGCCATCAGACCCGACAGGGACACTCTTGAAGCTTTCTTT.

The gene calls are TRBV28 and TRBJ2-7; D ambiguous. Germline V lookup: CDR1 MDHEN, CDR2 SYDVKM. V lost 8 bases to trimming and J lost 3 bases, with 14 bases between them. The CDR3 contains 13 residues. This CDR3 reads CASAGPVVYEQYF. The CDR3 DNA sequence: TGTGCCAGCGCAGGTCCGGTAGTCTACGAGCAGTACTTC.

This clonotype has a handful of counts. The chain combines TRBV19 with TRBJ2-1, with no clear D. Per the germline V gene, CDR1 is LNHDA and CDR2 is SQIVND (reference sequence). Trimming took 7 bases from V and 3 from J, leaving 19 bases between them. CDR3 size: 16 residues. The CDR3 bases are TGTGCCAGTACCCCCTCCCAGGCGGAACGCTACAATGAGCAGTTCTTC. Amino acid sequence: CASTPSQAERYNEQFF.

There are a few counts of this clonotype. The chain links TRBV28 to TRBJ2-2; a weak D match, TRBD2 (6 bases). Germline V gene lookup returns CDR1 MDHEN and CDR2 SYDVKM. V lost 6 bases to trimming and J lost 6 bases, with 14 bases between them. This CDR3 spans 14 amino acids. The CDR3 DNA reads TGTGCCAGCAGCCCTGGGACTTATGCCGGGGAGCTGTTTTTT. It specifies CASSPGTYAGELFF.

This clonotype was counted many times. The gene calls are TRBV6-1 and TRBJ2-5; 11 positions agree with TRBD1. This CDR3 has 15 residues. Germline CDR1 reads MNHNS; CDR2 reads SASEGT. V gave up 6 bases and J gave up 4 bases; unmatched junction bases: 7. CDR3 sequence: CASSAGTGGRETQYF. As DNA, the CDR3 is TGTGCCAGCAGCGCAGGGACAGGGGGACGAGAGACCCAGTACTTC.

This clonotype turned up a few times. V is TRBV27 and J is TRBJ1-3; D perhaps matches TRBD1 (6 bases). CDR3 length: 16 residues. The germline gives CDR1 MNHEY, CDR2 SMNVEV (reference sequence). Trimming shortened V by 2 bases and J by 0 bases, and 11 bases separated the two germline ends. The CDR3: CASSLGGSHSGNTIYF. The CDR3 DNA reads TGTGCCAGCAGTTTAGGGGGCAGTCACTCTGGAAACACCATATATTTT.

The chain couples TRBV12-3 or TRBV12-4 to TRBJ1-5; D possibly corresponds to TRBD1 (5 bases). The CDR3 has 14 residues. The V and J ends lost 4 bases and 1 base respectively, with 8 bases between them. In DNA, the CDR3 is TGTGCCAGCAGTTACAGGCGGAGCAATCAGCCCCAGCATTTT. This translates into CASSYRRSNQPQHF.

In this sample, this clonotype turned up a few times. The V gene is TRBV7-8, the J gene TRBJ1-4, with a possible D match to TRBD1 (5 bases). The CDR3 runs to 14 residues. Trimming took 1 base from V and 6 from J, leaving 9 bases between them. Germline V gives CDR1 SGHVS, CDR2 FQNEAQ. The CDR3 coding sequence is TGTGCCAGCAGCTTAGTTGGAGGGGATGAAAAACTGTTTTTT. This codes for CASSLVGGDEKLFF.